The 10 T cell receptor beta chains in this list originate from one sample, sequenced in a study of T cells after yellow fever vaccination (dated by TCRdb to between 2019 and 2020). The library came from 5' RACE. Reads for this sample came from an Illumina HiSeq 2500. The public reads were run again by TCRdb, first through fastp at Q25 and then through MiXCR, and only productive beta chains were kept. Rows with a matching CDR3 protein are joined into one entry that keeps the most common DNA and genes. The sample table contains approximately 510,000 distinct CDR3 sequences; only one count was recorded for roughly 22% of them. The top ten clones comprise roughly a sixth of the sample. According to the study, the label for this sample's treatment or condition signals: live attenuated yellow fever vaccine strain. The material was PBMCs, obtained approximately 20 days after the first yellow fever vaccination. The receptors here all came from a man aged 18-30 years who received the YFV17D yellow fever vaccine.

This clonotype has at least ten counts. The junction shows a germline mismatch at one end, possibly a read error. In DNA form, the CDR3 reads TGCGCCAGCAGTAGGACAGGTAGCTCCTACAATGAGCAGTTCTTC. Amino acid sequence: CASSRTGSSYNEQFF. The chain carries TRBV7-2 and TRBJ2-1, with 7 bases identical to TRBD1. The CDR3 loop spans 15 amino acids. Germline V gene lookup returns CDR1 SGHTA and CDR2 FQGNSA.

This chain uses TRBV9 with TRBJ2-3, with TRBD2 matching 9 bases. Germline-derived CDR1 and CDR2 are SGDLS and YYNGEE. V lost 0 bases, J lost 3 bases, and 8 bases stayed unmatched. The CDR3 spans 17 residues. CDR3: CASSVGAAGGPTDTQYF. CDR3 DNA sequence: TGTGCCAGCAGCGTAGGGGCGGCGGGGGGGCCGACAGATACGCAGTATTTT.

This clonotype has only a few counts. The genes are TRBV5-1 and TRBJ2-3; D is possibly TRBD2 (7 bases). Trimming pared 7 bases from V and 2 bases from J, leaving 20 bases between. The CDR3 is 16 amino acids. Germline CDR1 and CDR2: SGHRS and YFSETQ. In DNA form, the CDR3 reads TGCGCCAGCGGGGGGGATGGGGGCTCCTACACAGATACGCAGTATTTT. The encoded protein is CASGGDGGSYTDTQYF. The variable domain in full, completed from reference TRBV5-1 and TRBJ2-3, reads KAGVTQTPRYLIKTRGQQVTLSCSPISGHRSVSWYQQTPGQGLQFLFEYFSETQRNKGNFPGRFSGRQFSNSRSEMNVSTLELGDSALYLCASGGDGGSYTDTQYFGPGTRLTVL.

This clonotype was seen more than once but under ten times. V gene TRBV7-2 combines with J gene TRBJ2-1; 8 nucleotides match TRBD2. V gave up 5 bases and J gave up 4 bases; unmatched junction bases: 7. This CDR3 contains 15 residues. Germline CDR1 is SGHTA and CDR2 is FQGNSA. Here the CDR3 DNA reads TGTGCCAGCAGCCCCGTAGCGGGGCCATACAATGAGCAGTTCTTC. It codes for CASSPVAGPYNEQFF. The full variable domain, rest sourced from reference TRBV7-2 and TRBJ2-1, is GAGVSQSPSNKVTEKGKDVELRCDPISGHTALYWYRQSLGQGLEFLIYFQGNSAPDKSGLPSDRFSAERTGGSVSTLTIQRTQQEDSAVYLCASSPVAGPYNEQFFGPGTRLTVL.

This clonotype was detected a few times. The V gene is TRBV2, the J gene TRBJ1-4; D uncertain. With 6 bases removed from V and 7 bases from J, the gap between germline ends came to 9 bases. CDR1 SNHLY and CDR2 FYNNEI come from the germline V gene. This CDR3 has 12 amino acids. In nucleotides, the CDR3 is TGTGCCAGCAGCATGGAGTTTGAAAAACTGTTTTTT. It codes for CASSMEFEKLFF.

The chain recombines TRBV2 with TRBJ2-1, with D perhaps TRBD1 or TRBD2 (5 bases each). CDR1 and CDR2 from the germline V gene are SNHLY and FYNNEI. This CDR3 has 12 residues. Trimming shortened V by 8 bases and J by 15 bases, and 20 bases separated the two germline ends. Here the CDR3 DNA reads TGTGCCAGCCGTTTTGGTGAGGGGTTGAGGTTCTTC. Its translation: CASRFGEGLRFF. The entire variable domain, with the rest obtained from reference TRBV2 and TRBJ2-1, is as follows: EPEVTQTPSHQVTQMGQEVILRCVPISNHLYFYWYRQILGQKVEFLVSFYNNEISEKSEIFDDQFSVERPDGSNFTLKIRSTKLEDSAMYFCASRFGEGLRFFGPGTRLTVL.

The chain has TRBV4-3 and TRBJ2-2; D gene unclear. V was cut by 4 bases and J by 6 bases, with 9 bases left in between. The CDR3 runs to 13 residues. Per the germline V gene, CDR1 is LGHNA and CDR2 is YSLEER. In DNA, the CDR3 is TGCGCCAGCAGCCCCAAGGTTGCCGGGGAGCTGTTTTTT. Protein sequence: CASSPKVAGELFF.

This clonotype was observed a few times. This chain links TRBV29-1 with TRBJ1-4; 7 bases line up with TRBD1. CDR1 and CDR2 (germline): SQVTM, ANQGSEA. CDR3 size: 14 residues. The junction had 5 bases not matched to a gene; V was cut back by 0 bases and J by 7 bases. CDR3 bases: TGCAGCGTTGAAGAGACGGCAGGGGGTGAAAAACTGTTTTTT. Protein: CSVEETAGGEKLFF.

The chain is built from TRBV20-1 and TRBJ1-3; D is perhaps TRBD1 (6 bases). Trimming took off 6 bases at V and 4 bases at J, with 13 bases between the two ends. Looked up from germline, CDR1 is DFQATT and CDR2 is SNEGSKA (reference sequence). The CDR3 loop spans 13 amino acids. The CDR3 spells CSADGTLGNTIYF. CDR3 coding DNA: TGCAGTGCCGACGGGACACTCGGAAACACCATATATTTT.

In its sample, this clonotype was seen many times. J is TRBJ1-6 and V is TRBV4-1; 7 bases agree with TRBD1. Trimming removed 4 bases from V and 9 bases from J; junction bases left unmatched: 9. From germline, CDR1 is MGHRA and CDR2 YSYEKL. The CDR3 spans 15 residues. CDR3 nucleotide sequence: TGCGCCAGCAGCCTATCGACAGGGTCCGCTTCACCCCTCCACTTT. Its translation is CASSLSTGSASPLHF.